Described below is a single T cell receptor beta chain sequence and its context. This sample is drawn from a study of radiotherapy plus CTLA-4 blockade in lung cancer. Using immunoSEQ multiplex PCR, the repertoire was profiled, and TCRdb retains in-frame clones only, with some absent. Among about 43,000 clones listed, around 70% were seen once. This sample comprised peripheral blood, obtained from a patient treated with radiotherapy plus ipilimumab. The source is a human donor with non-small cell lung cancer who had a partial response to radiotherapy plus ipilimumab.

The CDR3 sequence is CASNRGESPLHF. The CDR3 bases are TGTGCCAGCAACCGGGGGGAATCACCCCTCCACTTT. The V call is TRBV6-5, the J call TRBJ1-6; possibly TRBD1 for D (5 bases). The germline V gene encodes CDR1 MNHEY and CDR2 SVGAGI. The V gene lost 7 bases and the J gene lost 10 bases, with 11 bases spanning the gap. The CDR3 sequence is 12 residues long.